Listed below are T cell receptor beta chains from one sample, sequenced in a study of regulatory T cells in long-lasting Graves disease. MiXCR, applied by TCRdb to the multiplex PCR reads, yields one record per CDR3 protein. The data contain roughly 430,000 distinct CDR3 sequences, roughly 23% of them singletons. Here the sequenced sample was peripheral blood mononuclear cells (PBMCs), taken when the disease was refractory, from a patient treated with antithyroid drugs. The receptor set was obtained from a female donor with Graves disease. CDR3s include the opening cysteine and the closing phenylalanine or tryptophan. D genes are given only for firm matches. The size field is filled for only some rows; it gives once, few, many or a size class.

j_gene | d_gene | abundance | v_gene | CDR3nt | CDR3aa
TRBJ2-7 | - | many | TRBV12-3/TRBV12-4 | TGTGCCAGCAGTTTAGACCTGAGCTCCTACGAGCAGTACTTC | CASSLDLSSYEQYF
TRBJ2-5 | TRBD1 | many | TRBV28 | TGTGCCAGCAGTCAGAGCCCGGGACAGGGAGAGACCCAGTACTTC | CASSQSPGQGETQYF
TRBJ2-6 | TRBD1 | many | TRBV28 | TGTGCCAGCAGTGGACGACAGGGGATCCCTGGGGCCAACGTCCTGACTTTC | CASSGRQGIPGANVLTF
TRBJ2-7 | - | - | TRBV7-3 | TGTGCCAGCAGCTTGGCGGCAGGTGATACCTACGAGCAGTACTTC | CASSLAAGDTYEQYF
TRBJ1-1 | - | - | TRBV20-1 | TGCAGTGCTAGAAGGGGGGGTCCTATCACTGAAGCTTTCTTT | CSARRGGPITEAFF
TRBJ2-5 | - | many | TRBV7-7 | TGTGCCAGCAGCAGCCACCCCAAAGAGACCCAGTACTTC | CASSSHPKETQYF
TRBJ2-5 | TRBD2 | many | TRBV28 | TGTGCCAGTACCGCGGACCTCGGGGGGATGGAGACCCAGTACTTC | CASTADLGGMETQYF
TRBJ1-3 | TRBD1 | - | TRBV12-3/TRBV12-4 | TGTGCCAGCAGTAGCGAAGGGACAGGGAATTTGGGAAACACCATATATTTT | CASSSEGTGNLGNTIYF
TRBJ2-7 | - | - | TRBV27 | TGTGCCAGCAGTTTATACGGCAGGGCCCACTACGAGCAGTACTTC | CASSLYGRAHYEQYF
TRBJ2-2 | TRBD1 | - | TRBV10-3 | TGTGCCATCAGTGGGACAGGGGGCGGTGGGGAGCTGTTTTTT | CAISGTGGGGELFF
TRBJ2-5 | - | many | TRBV6-2/TRBV6-3 | TGTGCCAGCAGTTACGGGGCGTCCCAAGAGACCCAGTACTTC | CASSYGASQETQYF
TRBJ2-7 | TRBD1 | many | TRBV29-1 | TGCAGCGTTGAACGGGACAGGGGAGACGAGCAGTACTTC | CSVERDRGDEQYF
TRBJ2-7 | - | few | TRBV7-9 | TGTGCCAGCAGCTCCCCAGAGTCCTACGAGCAGTACTTC | CASSSPESYEQYF
TRBJ1-1 | - | many | TRBV6-1 | TGTGCCAGCACCTCAGAACGGAGACGATCCATGAACACTGAAGCTTTCTTT | CASTSERRRSMNTEAFF
TRBJ2-7 | - | many | TRBV12-3/TRBV12-4 | TGTGCCAGCAGTCGCCCAGGAAGCGGGGAGCAGTACTTC | CASSRPGSGEQYF
TRBJ1-5 | - | - | TRBV28 | TGTGCCAGCAGTTTATCATCGGGGATCAATCAGCCCCAGCATTTT | CASSLSSGINQPQHF
TRBJ2-7 | TRBD2 | - | TRBV7-9 | TGTGCCAGCAGCCGCCCGACTAGCGGGATGTACGAGCAGTACTTC | CASSRPTSGMYEQYF
TRBJ2-7 | - | - | TRBV7-9 | TGTGCCAGCAAGAGCGGGACATCCTACGAGCAGTACTTC | CASKSGTSYEQYF
TRBJ1-2 | - | many | TRBV12-3/TRBV12-4 | TGTGCCAGCAGTTTTCGGGCACCCCTCTATGGCTACACCTTC | CASSFRAPLYGYTF
TRBJ2-5 | - | few | TRBV7-9 | TGTGCCAGCAGCTTGTCGGATCAAGAGACCCAGTACTTC | CASSLSDQETQYF
TRBJ1-4 | - | many | TRBV20-1 | TGCAGTGCTAGATATGCCCCGGCGGAAAAACTGTTTTTT | CSARYAPAEKLFF
TRBJ2-6 | - | many | TRBV11-2 | TGTGCCAGCAGCTTATGGCAACCCTGGCGCTCTGGGGCCAACGTCCTGACTTTC | CASSLWQPWRSGANVLTF
TRBJ2-7 | - | - | TRBV9 | TGTGCCAGCAGCGTATGGGGAGTTGACGAGCAGTACTTC | CASSVWGVDEQYF
TRBJ2-2 | - | - | TRBV24-1 | TGTGCCACCAGTGACCCGAGGGAAGAAACCGGGGAGCTGTTTTTT | CATSDPREETGELFF
TRBJ2-7 | - | many | TRBV12-3/TRBV12-4 | TGTGCCAGCAGTTCCCCGAAGGGTTTTTACTACGAGCAGTACTTC | CASSSPKGFYYEQYF
TRBJ2-5 | TRBD1 | - | TRBV5-8 | TGTGCCAGCAGAATTTTACAGGGGCAAGAGACCCAGTACTTC | CASRILQGQETQYF
TRBJ2-4 | TRBD2 | many | TRBV20-1 | TGCAGTGCTAAGTATGGCGGGAGTGGTCGGGCCAAAAACATTCAGTACTTC | CSAKYGGSGRAKNIQYF
TRBJ1-1 | - | many | TRBV10-3 | TGTGCCATCAGTGAGTCAGGGTCTGAAGCTTTCTTT | CAISESGSEAFF
TRBJ2-7 | TRBD1 | many | TRBV30 | TGTGCCTGGAGTGGACAGGGCTCCGGCGAGCAGTACTTC | CAWSGQGSGEQYF
TRBJ2-1 | - | - | TRBV20-1 | TGCAGTGCTCCCATACGGCCCCACTCCTACAATGAGCAGTTCTTC | CSAPIRPHSYNEQFF
TRBJ1-4 | - | many | TRBV20-1 | TGCAGTTCTCCTTACCCAAAACTGTTTTTT | CSSPYPKLFF
TRBJ2-7 | TRBD1 | many | TRBV28 | TGTGCCAGCAGTTTGGGACCGGGACAGGGAGCCGAGCAGTACTTC | CASSLGPGQGAEQYF
TRBJ2-5 | TRBD2 | - | TRBV12-5 | TGTGCTAGCGCCCCGGGACTAGCGGAAAATGAGACCCAGTACTTC | CASAPGLAENETQYF
TRBJ2-6 | - | many | TRBV27 | TGTGCCAGCAGTAACCTCAGGAGCTCTGGGGCCAACGTCCTGACTTTC | CASSNLRSSGANVLTF
TRBJ1-2 | - | many | TRBV11-2 | TGTGCCAGCAGCTCCCCATCGGATTCTATATGGGGCTACACCTTC | CASSSPSDSIWGYTF
TRBJ2-7 | TRBD2 | few | TRBV20-1 | TGCAGTGCTAGAGAACTAGCGGGGTCCTACGAGCAGTACTTC | CSARELAGSYEQYF
TRBJ2-5 | TRBD1 | - | TRBV30 | TGTGTATCATCCAGGGACAGGGGGCTGGAGACCCAGTACTTC | CVSSRDRGLETQYF
TRBJ2-7 | - | many | TRBV7-9 | TGTGCCAGCAGCTCGGGAGTTGGCGAGCAGTACTTC | CASSSGVGEQYF
TRBJ2-1 | - | few | TRBV12-3/TRBV12-4 | TGTGCCAGCAGTTTGGCCGGCCAGGGTGAGCAGTTCTTC | CASSLAGQGEQFF
TRBJ2-6 | TRBD1 | many | TRBV6-1 | TGTGCCAGCGACAGGGCTGGGGCCAACGTCCTGACTTTC | CASDRAGANVLTF
TRBJ1-1 | - | many | TRBV7-3 | TGTGCCAGCAGCCATCAAGGGGGACGGATGAACACTGAAGCTTTCTTT | CASSHQGGRMNTEAFF
TRBJ1-4 | - | - | TRBV20-1 | TGCAGTGCTCCCGGCGATCAGGGCGGAAAACTGTTTTTT | CSAPGDQGGKLFF
TRBJ1-2 | - | many | TRBV12-3/TRBV12-4 | TGTGCCAGCAGTTTAGAACGGATCTATGGCTACACCTTC | CASSLERIYGYTF
TRBJ1-6 | - | few | TRBV6-2/TRBV6-3 | TGTGCCAGCAGTTCCCAGTTTTCACCCCTCCACTTT | CASSSQFSPLHF
TRBJ2-7 | - | few | TRBV10-3 | TGTGCCATCAGTGTAGGGGGGGGAGTAGACGAGCAGTACTTC | CAISVGGGVDEQYF